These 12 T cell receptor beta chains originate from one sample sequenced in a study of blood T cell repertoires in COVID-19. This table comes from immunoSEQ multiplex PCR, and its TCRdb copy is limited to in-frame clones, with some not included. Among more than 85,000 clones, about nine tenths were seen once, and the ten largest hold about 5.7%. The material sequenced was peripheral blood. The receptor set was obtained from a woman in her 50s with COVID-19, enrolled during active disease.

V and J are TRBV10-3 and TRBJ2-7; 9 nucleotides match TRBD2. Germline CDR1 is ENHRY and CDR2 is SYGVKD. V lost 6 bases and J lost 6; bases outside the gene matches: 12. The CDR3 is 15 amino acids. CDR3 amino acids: CAIRVSGTSQGEQYF. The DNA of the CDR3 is TGTGCCATCAGGGTATCCGGGACTAGCCAGGGCGAGCAGTACTTC.

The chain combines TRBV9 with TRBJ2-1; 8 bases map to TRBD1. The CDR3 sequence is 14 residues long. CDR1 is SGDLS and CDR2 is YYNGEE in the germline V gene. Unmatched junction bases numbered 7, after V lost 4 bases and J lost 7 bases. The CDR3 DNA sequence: TGTGCCAGCAGCCCCGGACAGGGTCGAAATGAGCAGTTCTTC. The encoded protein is CASSPGQGRNEQFF. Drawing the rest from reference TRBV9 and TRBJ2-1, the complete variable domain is DSGVTQTPKHLITATGQRVTLRCSPRSGDLSVYWYQQSLDQGLQFLIQYYNGEERAKGNILERFSAQQFPDLHSELNLSSLELGDSALYFCASSPGQGRNEQFFGPGTRLTVL.

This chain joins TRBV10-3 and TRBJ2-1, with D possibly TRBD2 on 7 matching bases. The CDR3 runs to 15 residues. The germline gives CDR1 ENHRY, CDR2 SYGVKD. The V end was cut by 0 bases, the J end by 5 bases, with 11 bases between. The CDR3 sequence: CAISESGGQDNEQFF. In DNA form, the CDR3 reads TGTGCCATCAGTGAGTCGGGGGGGCAAGACAATGAGCAGTTCTTC.

The CDR3 DNA is TGTGCCCACGCGCGGGGGCCCGGGGAGCTGTTTTTT. This codes for CAHARGPGELFF. The chain joins TRBV30 to TRBJ2-2; TRBD2 might be the D (7 bases). V shed 8 bases and J shed 6 bases, with 13 bases lying between them. Per germline, CDR1 GTSNPN and CDR2 SVGIG (reference sequence). The CDR3 has 12 residues. The whole variable domain, filled in from reference TRBV30 and TRBJ2-2, reads SQTIHQWPATLVQPVGSPLSLECTVEGTSNPNLYWYRQAAGRGLQLLFYSVGIGQISSEVPQNLSASRPQDRQFILSSKKLLLSDSGFYLCAHARGPGELFFGEGSRLTVL.

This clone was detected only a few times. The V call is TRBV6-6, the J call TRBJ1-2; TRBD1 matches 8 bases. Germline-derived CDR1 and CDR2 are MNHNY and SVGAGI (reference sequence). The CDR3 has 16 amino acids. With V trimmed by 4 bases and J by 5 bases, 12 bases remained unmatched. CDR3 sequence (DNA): TGTGCCAGCAGTTCATCCCGAACAGGGGGAGCGTATGGCTACACCTTC. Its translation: CASSSSRTGGAYGYTF.

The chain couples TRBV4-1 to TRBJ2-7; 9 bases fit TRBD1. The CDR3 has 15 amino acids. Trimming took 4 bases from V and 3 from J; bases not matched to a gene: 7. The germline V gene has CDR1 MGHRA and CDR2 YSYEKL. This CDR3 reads CASSRGTGKFYEQYF. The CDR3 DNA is TGCGCCAGCAGCCGGGGGACAGGGAAGTTCTACGAGCAGTACTTC.

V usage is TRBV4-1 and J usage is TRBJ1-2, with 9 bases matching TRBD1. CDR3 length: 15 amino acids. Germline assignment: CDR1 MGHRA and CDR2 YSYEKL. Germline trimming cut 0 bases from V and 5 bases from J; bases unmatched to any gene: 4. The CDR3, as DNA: TGCGCCAGCAGCCAAGAAACCGGGACAGGGTATGGCTACACCTTC. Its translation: CASSQETGTGYGYTF.

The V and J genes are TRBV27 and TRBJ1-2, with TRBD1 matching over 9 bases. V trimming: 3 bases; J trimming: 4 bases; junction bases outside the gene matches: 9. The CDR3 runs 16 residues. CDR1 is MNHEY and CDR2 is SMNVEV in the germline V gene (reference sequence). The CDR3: CASSFLSGQGLYGYTF. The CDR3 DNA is TGTGCCAGCAGTTTTCTTTCGGGACAGGGACTCTATGGCTACACCTTC.

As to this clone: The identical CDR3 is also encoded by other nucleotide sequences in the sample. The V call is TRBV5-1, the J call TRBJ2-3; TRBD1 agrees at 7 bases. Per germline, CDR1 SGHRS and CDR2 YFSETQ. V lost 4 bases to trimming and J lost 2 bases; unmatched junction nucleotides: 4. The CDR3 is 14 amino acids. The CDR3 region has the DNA TGCGCCAGCAGCCTGGGACAGTCCACAGATACGCAGTATTTT. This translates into CASSLGQSTDTQYF.

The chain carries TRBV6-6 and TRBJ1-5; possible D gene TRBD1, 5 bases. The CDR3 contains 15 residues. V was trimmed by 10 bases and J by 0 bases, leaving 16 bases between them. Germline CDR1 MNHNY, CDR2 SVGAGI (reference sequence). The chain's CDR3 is CATHEDIFSNQPQHF. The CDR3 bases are TGTGCCACGCACGAGGACATTTTTAGCAATCAGCCCCAGCATTTT.

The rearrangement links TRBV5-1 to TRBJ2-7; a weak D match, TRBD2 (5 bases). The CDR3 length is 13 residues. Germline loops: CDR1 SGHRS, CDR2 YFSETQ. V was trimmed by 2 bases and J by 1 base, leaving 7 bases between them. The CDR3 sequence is CASSLEGSYEQYF. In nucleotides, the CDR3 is TGCGCCAGCAGCTTAGAGGGTTCCTACGAGCAGTACTTC.

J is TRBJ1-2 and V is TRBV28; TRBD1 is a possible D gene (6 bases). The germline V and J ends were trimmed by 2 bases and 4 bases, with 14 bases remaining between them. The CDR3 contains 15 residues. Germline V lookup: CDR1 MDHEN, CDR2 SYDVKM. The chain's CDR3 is CASSLVTGLGYGYTF. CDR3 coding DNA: TGTGCCAGCAGTTTAGTCACAGGGTTGGGCTATGGCTACACCTTC.